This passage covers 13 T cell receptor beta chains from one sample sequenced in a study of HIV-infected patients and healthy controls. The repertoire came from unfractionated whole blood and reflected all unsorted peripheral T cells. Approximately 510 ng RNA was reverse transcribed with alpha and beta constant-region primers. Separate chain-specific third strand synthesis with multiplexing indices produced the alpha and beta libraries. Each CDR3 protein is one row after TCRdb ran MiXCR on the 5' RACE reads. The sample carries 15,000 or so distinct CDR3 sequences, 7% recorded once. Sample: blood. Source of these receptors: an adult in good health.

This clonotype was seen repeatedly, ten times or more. DNA for the CDR3: TGTGCCAGCAGCCAAGGGGGGACAGGGACTTACAATGAGCAGTTCTTC. As protein: CASSQGGTGTYNEQFF. The chain has TRBV13 and TRBJ2-1; 9 nucleotides match TRBD1. The CDR3 runs to 16 residues. Germline loops: CDR1 PRHDT, CDR2 FYEKMQ (reference sequence). The trim removed 5 bases at V and 4 bases at J, leaving 9 bases unmatched. The full variable domain, its missing parts supplied by reference TRBV13 and TRBJ2-1, is AAGVIQSPRHLIKEKRETATLKCYPIPRHDTVYWYQQGPGQDPQFLISFYEKMQSDKGSIPDRFSAQQFSDYHSELNMSSLELGDSALYFCASSQGGTGTYNEQFFGPGTRLTVL.

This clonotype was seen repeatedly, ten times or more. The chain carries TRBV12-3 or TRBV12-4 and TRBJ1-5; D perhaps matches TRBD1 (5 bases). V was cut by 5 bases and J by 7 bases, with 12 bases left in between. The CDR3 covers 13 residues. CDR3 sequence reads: CASSERQLQPQHF. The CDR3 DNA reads TGTGCCAGCAGTGAAAGACAGTTACAGCCCCAGCATTTT.

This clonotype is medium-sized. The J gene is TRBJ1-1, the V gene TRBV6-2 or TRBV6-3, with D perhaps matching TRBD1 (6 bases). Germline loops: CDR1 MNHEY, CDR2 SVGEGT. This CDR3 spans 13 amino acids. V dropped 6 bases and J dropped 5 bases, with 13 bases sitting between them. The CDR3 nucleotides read TGTGCCAGCAGACTTCGAGGGGGGACTGAAGCTTTCTTT. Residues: CASRLRGGTEAFF.

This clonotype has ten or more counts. CDR3 coding DNA: TGTGCCAGCAGCTTAGACGGGACTAGCTACAATGAGCAGTTCTTC. Translating it yields CASSLDGTSYNEQFF. The chain combines TRBV7-2 with TRBJ2-1, with 8 nucleotides matching TRBD2. With V trimmed by 1 base and J by 3 bases, 2 bases remained unmatched. The CDR3 runs 15 residues. Germline V gives CDR1 SGHTA, CDR2 FQGNSA.

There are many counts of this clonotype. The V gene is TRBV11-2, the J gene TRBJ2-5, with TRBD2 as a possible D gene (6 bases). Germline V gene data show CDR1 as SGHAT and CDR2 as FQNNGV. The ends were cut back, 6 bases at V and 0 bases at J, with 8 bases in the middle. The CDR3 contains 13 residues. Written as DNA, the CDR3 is TGTGCCAGCAGGCTAGCGTACCAAGAGACCCAGTACTTC. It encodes CASRLAYQETQYF. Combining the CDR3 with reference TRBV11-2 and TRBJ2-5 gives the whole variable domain EAGVAQSPRYKIIEKRQSVAFWCNPISGHATLYWYQQILGQGPKLLIQFQNNGVVDDSQLPKDRFSAERLKGVDSTLKIQPAKLEDSAVYLCASRLAYQETQYFGPGTRLLVL.

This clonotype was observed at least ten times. The CDR3, as DNA: TGTGCCAGCCTCCCCCGGCTAGCGGGGGTAGCAGATACGCAGTATTTT. Amino acid sequence: CASLPRLAGVADTQYF. The V and J genes are TRBV28 and TRBJ2-3, with TRBD2 matching 10 bases. Looked up from germline, CDR1 is MDHEN and CDR2 is SYDVKM. V trimming: 8 bases; J trimming: 4 bases; junction bases outside the gene matches: 12. The CDR3 spans 16 residues.

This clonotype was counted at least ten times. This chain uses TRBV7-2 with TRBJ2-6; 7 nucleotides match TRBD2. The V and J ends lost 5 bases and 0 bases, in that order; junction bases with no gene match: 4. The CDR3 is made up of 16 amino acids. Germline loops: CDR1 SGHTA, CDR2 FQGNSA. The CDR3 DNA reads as TGTGCCAGCAGCCAAAGCGGGATCTCTGGGGCCAACGTCCTGACTTTC. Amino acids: CASSQSGISGANVLTF.

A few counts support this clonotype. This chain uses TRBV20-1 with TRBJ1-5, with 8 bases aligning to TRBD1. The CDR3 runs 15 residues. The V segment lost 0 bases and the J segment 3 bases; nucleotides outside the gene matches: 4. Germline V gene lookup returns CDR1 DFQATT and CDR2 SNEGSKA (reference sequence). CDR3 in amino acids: CSARDSQGANQPQHF. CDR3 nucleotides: TGCAGTGCTAGAGATTCTCAGGGGGCCAATCAGCCCCAGCATTTT.

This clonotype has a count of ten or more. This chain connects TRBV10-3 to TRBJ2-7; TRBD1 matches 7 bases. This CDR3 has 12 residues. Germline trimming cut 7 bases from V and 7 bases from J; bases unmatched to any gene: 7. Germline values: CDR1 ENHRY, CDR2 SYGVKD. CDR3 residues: CAIKGQGEEQYF. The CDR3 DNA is TGTGCCATCAAAGGTCAGGGGGAAGAGCAGTACTTC.

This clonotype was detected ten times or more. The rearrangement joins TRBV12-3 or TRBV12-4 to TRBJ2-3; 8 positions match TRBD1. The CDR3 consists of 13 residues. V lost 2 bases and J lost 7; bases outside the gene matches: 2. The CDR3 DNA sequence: TGTGCCAGCAGTTTACCAGGGGGCTATACGCAGTATTTT. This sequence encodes CASSLPGGYTQYF.

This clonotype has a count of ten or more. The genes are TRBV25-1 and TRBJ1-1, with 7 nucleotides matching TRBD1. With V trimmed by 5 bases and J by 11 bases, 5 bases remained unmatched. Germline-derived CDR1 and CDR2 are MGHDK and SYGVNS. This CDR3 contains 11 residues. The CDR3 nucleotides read TGTGCCAGCAGTAGACAGGGTAGGGCTTTCTTT. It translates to CASSRQGRAFF.

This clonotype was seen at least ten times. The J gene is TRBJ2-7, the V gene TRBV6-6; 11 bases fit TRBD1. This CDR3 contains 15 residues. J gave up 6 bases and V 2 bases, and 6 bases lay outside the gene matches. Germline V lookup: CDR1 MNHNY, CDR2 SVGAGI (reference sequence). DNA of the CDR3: TGTGCCAGCAGTTACCTCGGGACAGGGGGTGGCGAGCAGTACTTC. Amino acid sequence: CASSYLGTGGGEQYF.

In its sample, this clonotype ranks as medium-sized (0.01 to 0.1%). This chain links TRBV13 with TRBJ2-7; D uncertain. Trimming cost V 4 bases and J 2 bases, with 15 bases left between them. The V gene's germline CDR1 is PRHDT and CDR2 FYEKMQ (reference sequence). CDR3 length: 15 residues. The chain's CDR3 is CASSYSRLPAYEQYF. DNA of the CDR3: TGTGCCAGCAGCTACTCCCGTCTTCCGGCCTACGAGCAGTACTTC.